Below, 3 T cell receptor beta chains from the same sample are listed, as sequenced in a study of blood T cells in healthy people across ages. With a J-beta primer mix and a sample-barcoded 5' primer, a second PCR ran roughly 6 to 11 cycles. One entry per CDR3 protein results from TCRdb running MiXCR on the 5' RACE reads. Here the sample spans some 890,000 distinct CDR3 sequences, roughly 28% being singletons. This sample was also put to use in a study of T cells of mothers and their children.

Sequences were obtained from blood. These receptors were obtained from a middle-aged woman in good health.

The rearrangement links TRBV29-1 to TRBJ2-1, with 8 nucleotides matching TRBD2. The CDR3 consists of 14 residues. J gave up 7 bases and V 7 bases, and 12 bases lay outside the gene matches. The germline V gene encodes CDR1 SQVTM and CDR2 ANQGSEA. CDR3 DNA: TGCAGCGGGAGGGCGGGGGGCGGAGGGAATGAGCAGTTCTTC. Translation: CSGRAGGGGNEQFF.

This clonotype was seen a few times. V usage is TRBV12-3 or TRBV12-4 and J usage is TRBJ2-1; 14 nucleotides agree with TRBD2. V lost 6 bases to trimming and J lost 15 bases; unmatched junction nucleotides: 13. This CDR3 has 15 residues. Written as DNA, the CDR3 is TGTGCCAGCAGGGCCGGGACTAGCGGGGGCTCTAGTGGGTTCTTC. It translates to CASRAGTSGGSSGFF.

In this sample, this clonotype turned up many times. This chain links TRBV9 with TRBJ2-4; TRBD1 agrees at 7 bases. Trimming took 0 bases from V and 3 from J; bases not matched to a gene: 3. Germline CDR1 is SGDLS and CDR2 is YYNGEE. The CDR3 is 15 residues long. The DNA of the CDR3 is TGTGCCAGCAGCGTAGCGACAGGGAGCAAAAACATTCAGTACTTC. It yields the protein CASSVATGSKNIQYF.